This TCR beta chain was profiled in a study of beta chain features in type 1 diabetes. Germline V gene data show CDR1 as MNHNY and CDR2 as SVGAGI (reference sequence). V lost 2 bases to trimming and J lost 4 bases, with 5 bases between them. CDR3 size: 12 residues. There are a few counts of this clone. The whole isolated RNA underwent reverse transcription, so sequencing captured expressed TCRB transcripts. Produced via immunoSEQ multiplex PCR; TCRdb's table is partial and in-frame only. The sample consists of a few hundred thousand clones, roughly 16% of them appearing once. The receptor was derived from a woman younger than 30 in good health. The chain couples TRBV6-6 to TRBJ1-2; tentative D call: TRBD1 (5 bases). The sequencing sample was made of naive CD4+ T cells from blood. CDR3: CASSYDSYGYTF. CDR3 coding DNA: TGTGCCAGCAGTTACGACAGCTATGGCTACACCTTC.